This TCR beta chain was captured by sequencing in a study of blood T cell repertoires in COVID-19. CDR3 length: 13 residues. V lost 6 bases and J lost 7, with 16 bases in between. The germline gives CDR1 MDHEN, CDR2 SYDVKM. In the source study's methods: Quantification of nucleated cells was approximated via reference gene primer amplification. Measured with immunoSEQ multiplex PCR; TCRdb has only the in-frame clones, and not every one. Clone size and V and J calls were adopted from that table, with D and trimming inferred from the DNA. The sample carries some 76,000 clones, approximately 84% recorded once.

This receptor was obtained from a man between 45 and 60 years old with COVID-19, enrolled during active disease. Sequencing input: peripheral blood. J is TRBJ2-7 and V is TRBV28; a weak D match, TRBD1 (6 bases). CDR3 coding DNA: TGTGCCAGCAGCTGGGACATCCCAAGGGAGCAGTACTTC. Its translation is CASSWDIPREQYF.